This T cell receptor beta chain derives from a study of blood T cell repertoires in COVID-19. This clone appeared a single time. Profiled with immunoSEQ multiplex PCR; TCRdb holds only in-frame clones, not every one. The sample lists about 68,000 clones, 60% to 85% occurring once. The origin of this receptor is a human donor in a cohort sampled during active COVID-19. Source material: peripheral blood.

CDR3 region: CASSSPRTSGGAIPGELFF. The CDR3 coding sequence is TGTGCCAGCAGTTCGCCGCGGACTAGCGGGGGGGCGATTCCCGGGGAGCTGTTTTTT. V and J are TRBV27 and TRBJ2-2; 15 bases agree with TRBD2. CDR3 length: 19 amino acids. Germline trimming cut 4 bases from V and 6 bases from J; bases unmatched to any gene: 12. CDR1 MNHEY and CDR2 SMNVEV come from the germline V gene (reference sequence).